This T cell receptor beta chain came from a study of cytomegalovirus exposure and HLA in healthy donors. General observations from the study: One cluster of highly shared sequence variants probably arose as a sequencing artifact.

Details on this clone: Its matching antigen is unknown.

PCR primers comprised 60 Vbeta and 13 Jbeta primers. Libraries were prepared by immunoSEQ multiplex PCR; TCRdb keeps only in-frame clonotypes and omits some of them. The sample contains about 180,000 clones, about four fifths of which appear only once. V lost 6 bases and J lost 3, with 18 bases in between. The germline CDR1 and CDR2 sequences are MNHEY and SVGAGI. The CDR3 runs to 15 residues. The TCR was taken from a man in his forties or fifties in good health and CMV-seronegative. The specimen sequenced was PBMCs. This rearrangement joins TRBV6-5 to TRBJ2-7; D is perhaps TRBD2 (6 bases). DNA of the CDR3: TGTGCCAGCAGAAAGGGAAAGATGGGGGGCTACGAGCAGTACTTC. Amino acid sequence: CASRKGKMGGYEQYF.